Following are 11 T cell receptor beta chains from one sample sequenced in a study of radiotherapy plus CTLA-4 blockade in lung cancer (dated by TCRdb to 2016 to 2018). Library prep was done by the immunoSEQ multiplex PCR assay. TCRdb mirrors the immuneACCESS table, restricted to in-frame sequences. Some clones are absent from its copies; in checked studies, under half trace to an unresolved V gene, and the reason for the others is unknown. This sample is represented by about 110,000 clones; 85% of them were singletons. The ten top clones hold roughly 2.5% of the sample. This specimen was peripheral blood, taken from a patient treated with radiotherapy plus ipilimumab. The receptors stem from a human donor with non-small cell lung cancer that progressed on radiotherapy plus ipilimumab. Some clones in this sample may be carry-over from other donors' samples.

The chain recombines TRBV2 with TRBJ1-1; a weak D match, TRBD1 (6 bases). Trimming removed 7 bases from V and 2 bases from J, with 11 bases in between. Per the germline V gene, CDR1 is SNHLY and CDR2 is FYNNEI. The CDR3 is made up of 13 amino acids. The CDR3 DNA reads as TGTGCCAGCACTCAACAGGGAAACACTGAAGCTTTCTTT. Amino acids: CASTQQGNTEAFF.

The rearrangement joins TRBV7-2 to TRBJ2-1; D is uncertain. Germline V gene sequence: CDR1 SGHTA, CDR2 FQGNSA. The CDR3 consists of 12 residues. Trimming left V 2 bases short and J 9 bases short, with 8 bases between. CDR3: CASSLLRGEQFF. The CDR3 coding sequence is TGTGCCAGCAGCTTACTCCGTGGTGAGCAGTTCTTC.

The chain has TRBV5-1 and TRBJ1-1; D is unclear. The CDR3 has 14 amino acids. V was pared by 6 bases and J by 1 base, with 13 bases between. CDR1 is SGHRS, CDR2 YFSETQ, per germline. The CDR3: CASNGGRGNTEAFF. DNA for the CDR3: TGCGCCAGCAACGGAGGTCGGGGGAACACTGAAGCTTTCTTT.

The chain combines TRBV13 with TRBJ1-6; 11 nucleotides agree with TRBD1. This CDR3 region has 17 residues. The V gene's germline CDR1 is PRHDT and CDR2 FYEKMQ (reference sequence). V shed 1 base and J 10 bases; nucleotides not matched to a gene: 9. Here the CDR3 DNA reads TGTGCCAGCAGCTTAGCTCGGACAGGGGGCCTTGGATCACCCCTCCACTTT. This gives the protein CASSLARTGGLGSPLHF. The full variable domain, rest sourced from reference TRBV13 and TRBJ1-6, is AAGVIQSPRHLIKEKRETATLKCYPIPRHDTVYWYQQGPGQDPQFLISFYEKMQSDKGSIPDRFSAQQFSDYHSELNMSSLELGDSALYFCASSLARTGGLGSPLHFGNGTRLTVT.

V gene TRBV5-4 combines with J gene TRBJ2-5; D possibly corresponds to TRBD2 (6 bases). The ends were cut back, 0 bases at V and 4 bases at J, with 13 bases in the middle. This CDR3 is 15 amino acids long. CDR1 and CDR2 (germline): SGHNT, YYREEE (reference sequence). CDR3 in amino acids: CASSLAGGGGETQYF. Written as DNA, the CDR3 is TGTGCCAGCAGCTTGGCCGGGGGTGGAGGAGAGACCCAGTACTTC.

This clone was observed once. V gene TRBV2 combines with J gene TRBJ1-2; 8 bases agree with TRBD1. There are 15 residues in the CDR3. V was clipped by 7 bases and J by 0 bases; unmatched bases: 7. Germline values: CDR1 SNHLY, CDR2 FYNNEI. This CDR3 reads CASNQDRVANYGYTF. CDR3 coding DNA: TGTGCCAGCAACCAGGACAGGGTGGCTAACTATGGCTACACCTTC.

The rearrangement links TRBV15 to TRBJ2-7; D unresolved. V gave up 0 bases and J gave up 5 bases, with 14 bases separating them. Germline V lookup: CDR1 LNHNV, CDR2 YYDKDF (reference sequence). This CDR3 has 15 residues. CDR3 coding DNA: TGTGCCACCAGCAGAGATCCCGACCTAGAGGACGAGCAGTACTTC. Its translation: CATSRDPDLEDEQYF.

The chain recombines TRBV5-6 with TRBJ1-5; D not resolved. The length of the CDR3 is 14 residues. CDR1 and CDR2 from the germline V gene are SGHDT and YYEEEE. Trimming took 1 base from V and 4 from J, leaving 9 bases between them. CDR3 coding DNA: TGTGCCAGCAGCTTGTATCAGGCGAATCAGCCCCAGCATTTT. Translation gives CASSLYQANQPQHF.

CDR3 DNA: TGTGCCAGTAGTCAGACTAGCGGGGGGGCCGAGCAGTTCTTC. Its translation is CASSQTSGGAEQFF. The chain is built from TRBV19 and TRBJ2-1; 14 nucleotides line up with TRBD2. V trimming: 5 bases; J trimming: 10 bases; junction bases outside the gene matches: 4. Germline-derived CDR1 and CDR2 are LNHDA and SQIVND (reference sequence). The CDR3 has 14 amino acids.

This clone was observed a handful of times. The V and J genes are TRBV4-1 and TRBJ1-1; the match to TRBD1 covers 7 bases. Per germline, CDR1 MGHRA and CDR2 YSYEKL. The trim removed 2 bases at V and 7 bases at J, leaving 7 bases unmatched. This CDR3 is 14 amino acids long. The CDR3 reads CASSQYQGGLEAFF. CDR3 coding DNA: TGCGCCAGCAGCCAATATCAGGGGGGTCTTGAAGCTTTCTTT.

This clone has a handful of counts. The CDR3 DNA reads TGTGCCAGCAGCCCCTCGGGGGTCCCACAGAACACTGAAGCTTTCTTT. This sequence encodes CASSPSGVPQNTEAFF. The chain recombines TRBV7-2 with TRBJ1-1; D may be TRBD1 (5 bases). V was clipped by 5 bases and J by 1 base, with 17 bases between them. This CDR3 spans 16 amino acids. CDR1 and CDR2 (germline): SGHTA, FQGNSA.